The TCR beta chain described here comes from a study of neurological immune-mediated disorders. Study results and caveats: Private repertoires in all groups were suggested by the absence of shared CDR3 amino acid sequences among expanded clones across subjects. The level of TCR clonal expansion was highest in patients with HTLV-1-associated myelopathy and lowest in multiple sclerosis, where it fell below the level seen in healthy controls.

Sorted libraries were derived from about a million CD4+ or CD8+ T cells. In this sample, this clonotype turned up many times. The antigen remains undetermined. The cDNA came from 5'RACE with 10-nucleotide random UMIs. TCRdb analysed the 5' RACE reads with MiXCR anew, one entry per CDR3 protein. Here the sample spans approximately 30,000 distinct CDR3 sequences, over 3.5% being singletons. The clonotype comes from a middle-aged woman in good health. The sample consisted of CD4+ T cells from blood.

CDR3 coding DNA: TGTGCCAGCAGGAACAGGGTGGGAGACGAAAAACTGTTTTTT. Amino acids: CASRNRVGDEKLFF. V usage is TRBV2 and J usage is TRBJ1-4; perhaps TRBD1 as D (6 bases). Per the germline V gene, CDR1 is SNHLY and CDR2 is FYNNEI. V lost 6 bases and J lost 8, with 16 bases in between. There are 14 residues in the CDR3.